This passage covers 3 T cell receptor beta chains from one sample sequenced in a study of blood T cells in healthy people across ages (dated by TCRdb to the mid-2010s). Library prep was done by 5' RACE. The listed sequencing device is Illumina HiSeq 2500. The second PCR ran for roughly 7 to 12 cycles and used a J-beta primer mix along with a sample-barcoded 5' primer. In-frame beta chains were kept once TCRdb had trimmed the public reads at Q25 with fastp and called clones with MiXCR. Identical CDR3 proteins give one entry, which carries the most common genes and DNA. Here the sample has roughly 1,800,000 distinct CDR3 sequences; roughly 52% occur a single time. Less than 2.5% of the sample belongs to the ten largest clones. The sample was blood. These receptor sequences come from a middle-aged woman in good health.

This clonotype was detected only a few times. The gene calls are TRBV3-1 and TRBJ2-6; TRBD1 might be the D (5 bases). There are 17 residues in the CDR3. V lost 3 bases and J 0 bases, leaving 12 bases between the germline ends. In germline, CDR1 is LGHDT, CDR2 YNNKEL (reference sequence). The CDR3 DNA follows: TGTGCCAGCAGCCAGGGCAGGGTACTCTCTGGGGCCAACGTCCTGACTTTC. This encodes CASSQGRVLSGANVLTF. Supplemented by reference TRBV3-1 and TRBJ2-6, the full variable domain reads DTAVSQTPKYLVTQMGNDKSIKCEQNLGHDTMYWYKQDSKKFLKIMFSYNNKELIINETVPNRFSPKSPDKAHLNLHINSLELGDSAVYFCASSQGRVLSGANVLTFGAGSRLTVL.

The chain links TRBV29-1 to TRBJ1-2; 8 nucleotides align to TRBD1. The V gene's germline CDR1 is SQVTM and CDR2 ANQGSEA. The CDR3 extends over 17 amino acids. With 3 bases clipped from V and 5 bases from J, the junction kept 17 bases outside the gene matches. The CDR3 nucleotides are TGCAGCGTTGACTTCCTGGGTCGGACAGGGAAGAATTATGGCTACACCTTC. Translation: CSVDFLGRTGKNYGYTF.

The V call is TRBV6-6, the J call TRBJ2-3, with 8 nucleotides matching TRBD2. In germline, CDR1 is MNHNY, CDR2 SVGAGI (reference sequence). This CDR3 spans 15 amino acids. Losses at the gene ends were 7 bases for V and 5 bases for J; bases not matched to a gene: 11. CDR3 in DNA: TGTGCCAGCACCACGGGAGGGCGGGGTGAAGATACGCAGTATTTT. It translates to CASTTGGRGEDTQYF.